These 6 T cell receptor beta chains were sequenced from one sample in a study of blood T cell repertoires in COVID-19. Clones were sequenced by immunoSEQ multiplex PCR, and TCRdb holds only the in-frame ones, with some missing. The profile covers around 94,000 clones, with around 90% appearing a single time and roughly 4.5% taken by the ten largest. Input material: peripheral blood. The receptors stem from a man between 18 and 35 years old with acute or convalescent COVID-19.

The rearrangement links TRBV30 to TRBJ1-1, with D perhaps matching TRBD1 (6 bases). The germline V gene encodes CDR1 GTSNPN and CDR2 SVGIG (reference sequence). V was cut by 2 bases and J by 11 bases, with 18 bases left in between. This CDR3 has 13 residues. The CDR3: CAWSLIMGAQAFF. The CDR3 DNA sequence: TGTGCCTGGAGTCTCATAATGGGGGCTCAGGCTTTCTTT.

The V and J genes are TRBV14 and TRBJ1-1; D is possibly TRBD1 (5 bases). V was clipped by 4 bases and J by 6 bases, with 15 bases between them. The CDR3 is made up of 14 amino acids. The germline CDR1 and CDR2 sequences are SGHDN and FVKESK. This CDR3 reads CASSPIAGSPEAFF. The CDR3 bases are TGTGCCAGCAGCCCAATAGCAGGGTCCCCTGAAGCTTTCTTT.

This clone showed up just a few times. The chain is built from TRBV6-6 and TRBJ1-1; D is undetermined. The CDR3 runs 11 residues. Trimming took off 6 bases at V and 3 bases at J, with 5 bases between the two ends. Germline values: CDR1 MNHNY, CDR2 SVGAGI (reference sequence). CDR3 bases: TGTGCCAGCAGATCATACACTGAAGCTTTCTTT. Amino acids: CASRSYTEAFF.

V usage is TRBV7-8 and J usage is TRBJ1-5; tentatively, D is TRBD1 (5 bases). This CDR3 is 13 amino acids long. Germline V gene data show CDR1 as SGHVS and CDR2 as FQNEAQ. V dropped 5 bases and J dropped 5 bases, with 10 bases sitting between them. This CDR3 is CASSATRDQPQHF. The CDR3, as DNA: TGTGCCAGCAGCGCAACCAGGGATCAGCCCCAGCATTTT.

The chain uses TRBV4-1 and TRBJ2-7, with 12 nucleotides matching TRBD2. V was pared by 4 bases and J by 4 bases, with 20 bases of the junction left unmatched. Germline V lookup: CDR1 MGHRA, CDR2 YSYEKL. CDR3 length: 20 amino acids. The CDR3 here is CASSRILGGLAGGRGYEQYF. CDR3 DNA sequence: TGCGCCAGCAGCCGAATCCTCGGAGGCCTAGCGGGAGGGAGAGGGTACGAGCAGTACTTC.

The chain is built from TRBV7-9 and TRBJ2-3; 11 nucleotides agree with TRBD1. This CDR3 has 16 amino acids. Germline values: CDR1 SEHNR, CDR2 FQNEAQ (reference sequence). The J segment lost 5 bases and the V segment lost 1 base, leaving 5 bases of the junction unmatched. CDR3 protein: CASSLGGTGGLDTQYF. CDR3 coding DNA: TGTGCCAGCAGCTTAGGAGGGACAGGGGGATTAGATACGCAGTATTTT.